These 23 T cell receptor beta chains were sequenced from one sample in a study of response to subunit inactivated influenza vaccine. One entry per CDR3 protein, called by TCRdb with MiXCR from the RT-PCR reads. The table includes around 650,000 distinct CDR3 sequences, approximately 15% detected once. The sample in question was PBMCs from blood, obtained 11 to 12 days after vaccination. The source is a man aged 50 or older who received an inactivated influenza vaccine.

The chain employs TRBV12-3 or TRBV12-4 and TRBJ2-7; D not certain. V was cut by 1 base and J by 0 bases, with 10 bases left in between. The CDR3 length is 15 residues. CDR3 region: CASSLGLDSSYEQYF. The CDR3 DNA follows: TGTGCCAGCAGTTTAGGCCTAGACTCCTCCTACGAGCAGTACTTC.

This chain connects TRBV28 to TRBJ2-1, with 12 bases matching TRBD1. This CDR3 has 16 residues. The ends lost 5 bases at V and 3 bases at J; junction bases unmatched: 5. Per germline, CDR1 MDHEN and CDR2 SYDVKM. This chain's CDR3 is CASSQGTGGHYNEQFF. CDR3 coding DNA: TGTGCCAGCAGTCAAGGGACAGGGGGCCACTACAATGAGCAGTTCTTC.

On this clonotype itself: Relative to the germline gene, one junction end is altered; a read error may explain this. The rearrangement uses TRBV13 and TRBJ2-7, with a possible D match to TRBD2 (5 bases). The CDR3 consists of 14 residues. Germline V gene lookup returns CDR1 PRHDT and CDR2 FYEKMQ (reference sequence). The chain's CDR3 is CASSGLPLAYEQYF. Written as DNA, the CDR3 is TGTGCCAGCAGCGGCCTCCCGCTAGCCTATGAGCAGTACTTC.

The chain uses TRBV5-1 and TRBJ2-3, with 8 bases that match TRBD1. Germline CDR1 is SGHRS and CDR2 is YFSETQ. With 4 bases clipped from V and 9 bases from J, the junction kept 19 bases outside the gene matches. The CDR3 sequence is 17 residues long. The chain's CDR3 is CASSPDPMTGVGYTQYF. In DNA form, the CDR3 reads TGCGCCAGCAGCCCGGACCCTATGACAGGGGTGGGCTACACGCAGTATTTT.

The CDR3 spells CASSLVPAGSSYEQYF. The CDR3, as DNA: TGCGCCAGCAGCTTGGTCCCGGCAGGGAGCTCCTACGAGCAGTACTTC. This chain links TRBV5-1 with TRBJ2-7, with D perhaps matching TRBD1 or TRBD2 (5 bases each). V was clipped by 0 bases and J by 0 bases, with 13 bases between them. The CDR3 has 16 residues. Germline V lookup: CDR1 SGHRS, CDR2 YFSETQ.

The chain uses TRBV7-3 and TRBJ2-2; a weak D match, TRBD2 (6 bases). Germline lookup yields CDR1 SGHTA and CDR2 FQGTGA. Deletions cut 5 bases from V and 1 base from J, with 20 bases between. The CDR3 has 18 amino acids. In DNA, the CDR3 is TGTGCCAGCAGCCCCTATGCGTCCGGGACTGTGAACACCGGGGAGCTGTTTTTT. Translating gives CASSPYASGTVNTGELFF.

J is TRBJ1-2 and V is TRBV29-1; D may be TRBD1 (6 bases). The CDR3 sequence is 14 residues long. Trimming cost V 5 bases and J 4 bases, with 17 bases left between them. CDR1 and CDR2 (germline): SQVTM, ANQGSEA. CDR3 protein: CSVFLGRGGYGYTF. The CDR3 DNA is TGCAGCGTTTTCTTGGGCAGGGGCGGCTATGGCTACACCTTC.

This clonotype was found a few times. The V gene is TRBV5-1, the J gene TRBJ1-2; D gene ambiguous. The CDR3 spans 13 residues. Trimming shortened V by 5 bases and J by 8 bases, and 16 bases separated the two germline ends. Germline V gene data show CDR1 as SGHRS and CDR2 as YFSETQ. The CDR3 here is CASSPKAAEGYTF. Here the CDR3 DNA reads TGCGCCAGCAGTCCTAAAGCGGCGGAGGGCTACACCTTC.

The chain combines TRBV20-1 with TRBJ2-1, with D perhaps matching TRBD2 (7 bases). The CDR3 length is 15 residues. Germline CDR1 reads DFQATT; CDR2 reads SNEGSKA (reference sequence). With 6 bases removed from V and 1 base from J, the gap between germline ends came to 16 bases. As DNA, the CDR3 is TGCAGTGCCAAAGCGCGGGGGCTTTCCTACAATGAGCAGTTCTTC. Protein sequence: CSAKARGLSYNEQFF.

This clonotype was counted a few times. The chain joins TRBV11-2 to TRBJ2-1; a weak D match, TRBD2 (5 bases). CDR1 and CDR2 from the germline V gene are SGHAT and FQNNGV. The length of the CDR3 is 16 residues. V dropped 0 bases and J dropped 2 bases, with 11 bases sitting between them. The CDR3 DNA reads as TGTGCCAGCAGCTTAGAATATCGGGGAGCCTACAATGAGCAGTTCTTC. Translating gives CASSLEYRGAYNEQFF.

This clonotype was found a few times. V usage is TRBV7-9 and J usage is TRBJ2-2; D remains ambiguous. CDR1 is SEHNR and CDR2 is FQNEAQ in the germline V gene (reference sequence). Trimming removed 7 bases at V and 4 bases at J, with 10 bases between. The CDR3 totals 13 residues. The CDR3 nucleotides read TGTGCCAGCATCCACACTGGCACCGGGGAGCTGTTTTTT. Protein product: CASIHTGTGELFF.

V gene TRBV7-2 combines with J gene TRBJ2-3; D may be TRBD2 (7 bases). The V gene lost 5 bases and the J gene lost 1 base, with 19 bases spanning the gap. Germline CDR1 SGHTA, CDR2 FQGNSA. This CDR3 is built from 17 residues. CDR3 DNA sequence: TGTGCCAGCAGCCCATCCGGACTAGGGGGTGGCACAGATACGCAGTATTTT. This encodes CASSPSGLGGGTDTQYF.

Only a few counts were recorded for this clonotype. V usage is TRBV7-3 and J usage is TRBJ2-3; 8 bases agree with TRBD2. Germline CDR1 and CDR2: SGHTA and FQGTGA. The CDR3 has 15 amino acids. V was pared by 5 bases and J by 5 bases, with 9 bases of the junction left unmatched. CDR3 nucleotides: TGTGCCAGCAGCCGGGGGGGACTACCTGAAGATACGCAGTATTTT. Its protein is CASSRGGLPEDTQYF. Together with reference TRBV7-3 and TRBJ2-3, the CDR3 gives the full variable domain: GAGVSQTPSNKVTEKGKYVELRCDPISGHTALYWYRQSLGQGPEFLIYFQGTGAADDSGLPNDRFFAVRPEGSVSTLKIQRTERGDSAVYLCASSRGGLPEDTQYFGPGTRLTVL.

The chain carries TRBV3-1 and TRBJ1-5; tentative D call: TRBD1 (5 bases). This CDR3 has 15 amino acids. Between the trimmed V and J ends, which lost 1 base and 1 base, there was a span of 8 bases. Looked up from germline, CDR1 is LGHDT and CDR2 is YNNKEL (reference sequence). The CDR3 protein is CASSQGGTSNQPQHF. CDR3 DNA sequence: TGTGCCAGCAGCCAAGGGGGGACGAGCAATCAGCCCCAGCATTTT.

J is TRBJ2-1 and V is TRBV9; D is possibly TRBD2 (5 bases). Germline V gene lookup returns CDR1 SGDLS and CDR2 YYNGEE. Trimming took 0 bases from V and 0 from J, leaving 7 bases between them. The CDR3 is 15 amino acids. CDR3 loop: CASSVGSGSYNEQFF. The CDR3 bases are TGTGCCAGCAGCGTAGGCAGCGGCTCCTACAATGAGCAGTTCTTC.

The table lists this clonotype with a few counts. V usage is TRBV11-2 and J usage is TRBJ1-4; a possible D gene is TRBD1 (6 bases). Germline V gene data show CDR1 as SGHAT and CDR2 as FQNNGV. V dropped 0 bases and J dropped 8 bases, with 10 bases sitting between them. The CDR3 extends over 14 amino acids. CDR3 coding DNA: TGTGCCAGCAGCTTAGAGCAGGGGCCCGAAAAACTGTTTTTT. This gives the protein CASSLEQGPEKLFF.

This chain links TRBV28 with TRBJ2-4, with D tentatively TRBD1 (6 bases). Germline loops: CDR1 MDHEN, CDR2 SYDVKM. CDR3 size: 16 residues. Trimming stripped 5 bases from V and 0 bases from J, with 14 bases between. This CDR3 reads CASSIGQSIAKNIQYF. CDR3 DNA: TGTGCCAGCAGTATAGGACAGTCGATAGCCAAAAACATTCAGTACTTC.

This clonotype was observed a single time. The V call is TRBV6-5, the J call TRBJ2-7; D might be TRBD2 (5 bases). CDR3 length equals 15 residues. V gave up 4 bases and J gave up 4 bases, with 17 bases separating them. In germline, CDR1 is MNHEY, CDR2 SVGAGI. The CDR3 reads CASSSPSVGGYEQYF. In DNA form, the CDR3 reads TGTGCCAGCAGTTCCCCTTCCGTTGGAGGATACGAGCAGTACTTC.

The chain joins TRBV12-5 to TRBJ2-2; the match to TRBD2 covers 10 bases. CDR1 is LGHNT and CDR2 is FRNRAP in the germline V gene. The CDR3 is made up of 15 amino acids. The trim removed 5 bases at V and 6 bases at J, leaving 6 bases unmatched. The CDR3 nucleotides read TGTGCTAGTGGTCTCGGGACTAGCGTGTCCGGGGAGCTGTTTTTT. Protein product: CASGLGTSVSGELFF.

The J gene is TRBJ2-2, the V gene TRBV29-1; D not certain. V was trimmed by 4 bases and J by 0 bases, leaving 9 bases between them. This CDR3 has 14 amino acids. Germline values: CDR1 SQVTM, CDR2 ANQGSEA. CDR3 DNA: TGCAGCGTTGCCGTCGGAACGAACACCGGGGAGCTGTTTTTT. Translation: CSVAVGTNTGELFF.

J is TRBJ1-2 and V is TRBV12-3 or TRBV12-4; 7 bases map to TRBD1. The CDR3 contains 18 residues. Trimming at V came to 11 bases and at J to 2 bases, leaving 23 bases not matched to a gene. CDR3 amino acids: CAFSLYSLRDSANYGYTF. CDR3 DNA sequence: TGTGCCTTCAGTCTTTACTCCCTTAGGGACAGCGCCAACTATGGCTACACCTTC.

The CDR3 loop reads CASSPPTGGQGPSSYNEQFF. CDR3 in DNA: TGCGCCAGCAGCCCCCCAACCGGTGGACAGGGGCCGAGCTCCTACAATGAGCAGTTCTTC. The chain couples TRBV5-1 to TRBJ2-1; the match to TRBD1 covers 9 bases. With V trimmed by 4 bases and J by 0 bases, 17 bases remained unmatched. CDR1 SGHRS and CDR2 YFSETQ come from the germline V gene. The CDR3 contains 20 residues.

The genes are TRBV2 and TRBJ2-3, with a tentative D call TRBD2 (5 bases). In germline, CDR1 is SNHLY, CDR2 FYNNEI. This CDR3 has 15 residues. V gave up 5 bases and J gave up 4 bases, with 16 bases separating them. In DNA, the CDR3 is TGTGCCAGCAGTTCGGTAGGGAGCTTCCCAGATACGCAGTATTTT. Its protein product is CASSSVGSFPDTQYF.